This T cell receptor (beta chain) was profiled in a study of identical twins. This clonotype has ten or more counts. Its antigen is unknown. CDR3 size: 15 residues. V shed 4 bases, J shed 7 bases, and the junction held 8 bases outside the gene matches. MiXCR was run by TCRdb on the 5' RACE reads, yielding one entry per CDR3 protein. The sample carries 250,000 to 300,000 distinct CDR3 sequences, over 8.5% recorded once. Study observations and caveats: Clonotypes of the beta chain that were abundant in cord blood carried fewer insertions (memory repertoires showed none).

The same data also contributed to another study, on yellow fever vaccine responses in identical twins.

The chain uses TRBV12-3 or TRBV12-4 and TRBJ2-7; TRBD2 aligns across 12 bases. The sequence came from a woman aged 18-35 years in good health. The sequencing sample was made of CD8+ T cells sorted from blood. For the CDR3, the DNA is TGTGCCAGCAGTTCCCTAGCGGGGGGGCGTCGGGAGCAGTACTTC. Translation: CASSSLAGGRREQYF.